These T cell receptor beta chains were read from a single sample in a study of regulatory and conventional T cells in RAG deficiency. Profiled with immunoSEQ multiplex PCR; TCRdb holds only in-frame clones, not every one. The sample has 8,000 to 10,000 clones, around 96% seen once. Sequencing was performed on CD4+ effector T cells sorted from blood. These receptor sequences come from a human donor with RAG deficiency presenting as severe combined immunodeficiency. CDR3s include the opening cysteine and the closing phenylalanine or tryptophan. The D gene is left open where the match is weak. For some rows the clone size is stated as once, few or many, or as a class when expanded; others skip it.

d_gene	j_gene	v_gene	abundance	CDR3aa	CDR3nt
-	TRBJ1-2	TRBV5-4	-	CASSFGGRGNYGYTF	TGTGCCAGCAGCTTTGGCGGACGCGGGAACTATGGCTACACCTTC
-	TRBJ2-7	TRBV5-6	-	CASSLEAVYEQYF	TGTGCCAGCAGCTTGGAAGCCGTCTACGAGCAGTACTTC
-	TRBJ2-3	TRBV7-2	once	CASSLAPDENTQYF	TGTGCCAGCAGCTTAGCGCCGGACGAGAATACGCAGTATTTT
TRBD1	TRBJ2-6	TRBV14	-	CASSQYRGGANVLTF	TGTGCCAGCAGCCAGTACAGGGGTGGGGCCAACGTCCTGACTTTC
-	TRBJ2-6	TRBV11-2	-	CASSWTVSGANVLTF	TGTGCCAGCAGCTGGACAGTCTCTGGGGCCAACGTCCTGACTTTC
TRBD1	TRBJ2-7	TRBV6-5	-	CASSSPGQAAYEQYF	TGTGCCAGCAGTTCCCCGGGACAGGCCGCCTACGAGCAGTACTTC
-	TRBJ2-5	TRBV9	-	CASSVPPLETQYF	TGTGCCAGCAGCGTCCCCCCCTTGGAGACCCAGTACTTC
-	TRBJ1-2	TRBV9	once	CASSPQGSYGYTF	TGTGCCAGCAGCCCTCAGGGATCCTATGGCTACACCTTC
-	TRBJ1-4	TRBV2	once	CASSAKLMEKLFF	TGTGCCAGCAGTGCGAAGCTAATGGAAAAACTGTTTTTT
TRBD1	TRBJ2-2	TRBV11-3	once	CASSLRTGGSAGELFF	TGTGCCAGCAGCTTACGGACAGGGGGGAGCGCCGGGGAGCTGTTTTTT
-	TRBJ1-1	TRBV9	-	CASSVETGGTEAFF	TGTGCCAGCAGCGTAGAAACGGGCGGCACTGAAGCTTTCTTT
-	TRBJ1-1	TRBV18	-	CASSPQNTEAFF	TGTGCCAGCTCACCACAGAACACTGAAGCTTTCTTT
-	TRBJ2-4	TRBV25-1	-	CASSRAPNRGIQYF	TGTGCCAGCAGTAGAGCCCCCAATCGTGGCATTCAGTACTTC
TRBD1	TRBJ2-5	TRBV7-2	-	CASSLTGVQETQYF	TGTGCCAGCAGCTTAACAGGGGTGCAAGAGACCCAGTACTTC
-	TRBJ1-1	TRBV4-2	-	CASSQELGYMNTEAFF	TGTGCCAGCAGCCAAGAGTTAGGGTACATGAACACTGAAGCTTTCTTT
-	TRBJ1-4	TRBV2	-	CASSGGPARANEKLFF	TGTGCCAGCAGTGGGGGGCCGGCCAGGGCTAATGAAAAACTGTTTTTT
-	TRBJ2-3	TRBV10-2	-	CASSEQESDTQYF	TGCGCCAGCAGTGAGCAGGAATCAGATACGCAGTATTTT
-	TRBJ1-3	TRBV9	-	CASSVGVRETGNTIYF	TGTGCCAGCAGCGTAGGGGTCAGGGAAACTGGAAACACCATATATTTT
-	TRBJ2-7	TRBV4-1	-	CASSTMGRPYEQYF	TGCGCCAGCAGCACGATGGGACGTCCCTACGAGCAGTACTTC
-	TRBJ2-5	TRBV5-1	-	CASSSTDQETQYF	TGCGCCAGCAGCTCGACGGACCAAGAGACCCAGTACTTC
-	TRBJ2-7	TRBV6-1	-	CASSELGAYYEQYF	TGTGCCAGCAGTGAACTCGGGGCCTACTACGAGCAGTACTTC
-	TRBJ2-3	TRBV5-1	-	CASSLDRTDTQYF	TGCGCCAGCAGCTTGGACAGGACAGATACGCAGTATTTT
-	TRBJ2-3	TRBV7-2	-	CASSLAGLYTQYF	TGTGCCAGCAGCTTAGCAGGTCTATATACGCAGTATTTT
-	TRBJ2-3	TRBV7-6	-	CASSLMRTDTQYF	TGTGCCAGCAGCTTAATGCGCACAGATACGCAGTATTTT
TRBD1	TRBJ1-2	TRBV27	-	CASSYNRGRDMSYTF	TGTGCCAGCAGTTACAACAGGGGGCGGGATATGAGCTACACCTTC
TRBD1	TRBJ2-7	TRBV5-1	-	CASSLAPGQEIYEQYF	TGCGCCAGCAGCTTGGCTCCGGGACAGGAGATCTACGAGCAGTACTTC
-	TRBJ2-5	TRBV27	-	CASSRRGGGWDRETQYF	TGTGCCAGCAGTCGGAGGGGAGGTGGTTGGGATCGGGAGACCCAGTACTTC
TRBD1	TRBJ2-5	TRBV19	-	CASSIAGQGALETQYF	TGTGCCAGTAGTATAGCCGGACAGGGGGCGTTGGAGACCCAGTACTTC
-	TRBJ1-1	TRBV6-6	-	CASSYLGQNTEAFF	TGTGCCAGCAGTTACCTGGGCCAAAACACTGAAGCTTTCTTT
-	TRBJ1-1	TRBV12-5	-	CASGRRDGEAFF	TGTGCTAGTGGTCGCCGGGACGGTGAAGCTTTCTTT
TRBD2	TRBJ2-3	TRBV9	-	CASSSTEGRADTQYF	TGTGCCAGCAGCTCAACCGAGGGGAGGGCAGATACGCAGTATTTT
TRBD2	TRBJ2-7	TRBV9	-	CASSAGGLSSYEQYF	TGTGCCAGCAGCGCGGGGGGTTTAAGCTCCTACGAGCAGTACTTC
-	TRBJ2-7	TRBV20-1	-	CSARGSYEQYF	TGCAGTGCTAGAGGCTCCTACGAGCAGTACTTC
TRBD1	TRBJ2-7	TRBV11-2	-	CASSLDKGTGGWRASYEQYF	TGTGCCAGCAGCTTAGATAAGGGGACAGGGGGCTGGCGGGCCTCCTACGAGCAGTACTTC
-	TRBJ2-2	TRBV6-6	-	CASSYSGTLTGELFF	TGTGCCAGCAGTTACTCGGGGACACTCACCGGGGAGCTGTTTTTT
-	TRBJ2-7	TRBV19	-	CASSIRGRDFEQYF	TGTGCCAGTAGTATCCGAGGCAGGGACTTCGAGCAGTACTTC
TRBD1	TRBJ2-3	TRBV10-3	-	CAIKGGLGQGGTDTQYF	TGTGCCATCAAGGGGGGCCTCGGACAGGGCGGCACAGATACGCAGTATTTT
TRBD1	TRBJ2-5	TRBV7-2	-	CASSLAAPGGGETQYF	TGTGCCAGCAGCTTAGCAGCGCCAGGGGGCGGGGAGACCCAGTACTTC
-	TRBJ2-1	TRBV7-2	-	CASSRQGNEQFF	TGTGCCAGCAGCCGCCAGGGGAATGAGCAGTTCTTC
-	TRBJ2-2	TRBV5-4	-	CASSLEQPNTGELFF	TGTGCCAGCAGCTTGGAACAGCCAAACACCGGGGAGCTGTTTTTT
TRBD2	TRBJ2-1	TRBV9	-	CASSASGSSYNEQFF	TGTGCCAGCAGCGCTAGCGGGAGCTCCTACAATGAGCAGTTCTTC
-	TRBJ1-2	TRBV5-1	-	CASSLAQGVGYTF	TGCGCCAGCAGCTTGGCGCAGGGTGTCGGCTACACCTTC
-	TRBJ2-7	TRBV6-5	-	CASSYSGVASYEQYF	TGTGCCAGCAGTTACTCAGGGGTGGCCTCCTACGAGCAGTACTTC
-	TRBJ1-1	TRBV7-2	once	CASSLALVTTEAFF	TGTGCCAGCAGCTTAGCTCTGGTTACCACTGAAGCTTTCTTT
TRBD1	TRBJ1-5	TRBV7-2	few	CASSLQGAQPQHF	TGTGCCAGCAGCTTACAGGGGGCTCAGCCCCAGCATTTT